This TCR beta chain is drawn from a study of T-cell memory formation after mild COVID-19. TCRdb re-called the 5' RACE reads through MiXCR, storing one row per CDR3 protein. The sample holds about 82,000 distinct CDR3 sequences, about 13% seen once. Germline CDR1 reads SEHNR; CDR2 reads FQNEAQ (reference sequence). CDR3 length: 12 residues. Trimming left V 8 bases short and J 6 bases short, with 12 bases between. The source material was PBMCs or a T cell subset sorted from them (not recorded which). This clonotype was obtained from a man between 18 and 29 years old who had mild COVID-19 (a few samples of this study predate the infection). Cell type and time point are not known. The chain joins TRBV7-9 to TRBJ2-3; D may be TRBD1 (6 bases). CDR3 in amino acids: CASGYREDTQYF. The CDR3 nucleotides are TGTGCCAGCGGCTACAGGGAGGATACGCAGTATTTT.